These 26 T cell receptor beta chains originate from one sample sequenced in a study of chemoradiotherapy in HPV16-positive cancers. Only in-frame clones appear in the TCRdb table, and some are missing; sequencing was by immunoSEQ multiplex PCR. The table records fewer than 30,000 clones, less than 95% of them present only once. The specimen was obtained from a patient who underwent chemoradiotherapy. The receptors stem from a human donor with HPV-associated anogenital cancer.

The chain uses TRBV11-2 and TRBJ1-1; D call uncertain. This CDR3 is 14 amino acids long. The germline V gene has CDR1 SGHAT and CDR2 FQNNGV. V was cut by 5 bases and J by 6 bases, with 16 bases left in between. CDR3 sequence reads: CASSPGRPAAEAFF. CDR3 nucleotide sequence: TGTGCCAGCAGCCCTGGACGGCCGGCCGCTGAAGCTTTCTTT.

This clone was counted only a few times. The chain is built from TRBV18 and TRBJ1-2, with D perhaps TRBD1 (5 bases). The CDR3 sequence is 16 residues long. Germline V gene lookup returns CDR1 KGHSH and CDR2 LQKENI. V lost 2 bases and J lost 0, with 13 bases in between. As DNA, the CDR3 is TGTGCCAGCTCACCAGCGCGGGGGGAAGCTAACTATGGCTACACCTTC. Protein product: CASSPARGEANYGYTF.

The genes are TRBV10-3 and TRBJ2-7, with TRBD2 matching 9 bases. Germline V gene lookup returns CDR1 ENHRY and CDR2 SYGVKD. The V gene end was trimmed by 4 bases and the J gene end by 1 base; junction bases not matched to a gene: 2. This CDR3 contains 14 residues. The CDR3 sequence is CAISASGRSYEQYF. CDR3 DNA sequence: TGTGCCATCAGTGCCAGCGGGAGGTCCTACGAGCAGTACTTC.

This clone was picked up one time. The V gene is TRBV27, the J gene TRBJ1-1; possibly TRBD1 for D (6 bases). The CDR3 runs 15 residues. Trimming pared 3 bases from V and 3 bases from J, leaving 14 bases between. Germline V CDR1 and CDR2: MNHEY, SMNVEV (reference sequence). The CDR3 region has the DNA TGTGCCAGCAGTTTCCCGGGGGGGCGCGACACTGAAGCTTTCTTT. Translated, it gives CASSFPGGRDTEAFF.

The chain recombines TRBV7-2 with TRBJ2-7; TRBD2 matches 13 bases. Per the germline V gene, CDR1 is SGHTA and CDR2 is FQGNSA. With V trimmed by 5 bases and J by 2 bases, 3 bases remained unmatched. The CDR3 runs to 15 residues. Here the CDR3 DNA reads TGTGCCAGCAGCCGGACTAGCGGGAGTCCCTACGAGCAGTACTTC. Translating it yields CASSRTSGSPYEQYF.

The chain recombines TRBV9 with TRBJ2-7; D could derive from TRBD1 or TRBD2 (6 bases each). The germline V and J ends were trimmed by 3 bases and 4 bases, with 17 bases remaining between them. Germline V gene lookup returns CDR1 SGDLS and CDR2 YYNGEE. The CDR3 consists of 15 residues. CDR3 sequence reads: CASSEGGGMQYEQYF. The CDR3 coding sequence is TGTGCCAGCAGCGAAGGGGGAGGAATGCAATACGAGCAGTACTTC.

The chain uses TRBV5-1 and TRBJ2-7; TRBD2 agrees at 9 bases. The CDR3 is 14 amino acids. Trimming at V came to 0 bases and at J to 4 bases, leaving 2 bases not matched to a gene. Germline V gene sequence: CDR1 SGHRS, CDR2 YFSETQ. The chain's CDR3 is CASSLASGEYEQYF. DNA of the CDR3: TGCGCCAGCAGCTTGGCTAGCGGGGAATACGAGCAGTACTTC. The full variable domain, rest sourced from reference TRBV5-1 and TRBJ2-7, is KAGVTQTPRYLIKTRGQQVTLSCSPISGHRSVSWYQQTPGQGLQFLFEYFSETQRNKGNFPGRFSGRQFSNSRSEMNVSTLELGDSALYLCASSLASGEYEQYFGPGTRLTVT.

The V gene is TRBV28, the J gene TRBJ1-1; D is perhaps TRBD1 (6 bases). The V end lost 4 bases, the J end lost 4 bases, and 19 bases lay between the germline ends. Germline loops: CDR1 MDHEN, CDR2 SYDVKM. The CDR3 totals 16 residues. This CDR3 is CASSSAATGRRTEAFF. The DNA of the CDR3 is TGTGCCAGCAGTTCAGCGGCCACAGGGAGGCGCACTGAAGCTTTCTTT. Complete variable domain (other parts from reference TRBV28 and TRBJ1-1): DVKVTQSSRYLVKRTGEKVFLECVQDMDHENMFWYRQDPGLGLRLIYFSYDVKMKEKGDIPEGYSVSREKKERFSLILESASTNQTSMYLCASSSAATGRRTEAFFGQGTRLTVV.

This chain uses TRBV5-1 with TRBJ1-1, with TRBD1 matching over 9 bases. This CDR3 has 16 amino acids. V trimming: 0 bases; J trimming: 0 bases; junction bases outside the gene matches: 3. Germline V lookup: CDR1 SGHRS, CDR2 YFSETQ. The CDR3 DNA reads as TGCGCCAGCAGCTTGGACAGGGGGCGCATGAACACTGAAGCTTTCTTT. Translated, it gives CASSLDRGRMNTEAFF.

This clone was recorded once. The chain has TRBV6-5 and TRBJ1-5, with D hard to call. This CDR3 contains 15 residues. V was shortened by 2 bases and J by 2 bases, with 10 bases between the two germline ends. Germline loops: CDR1 MNHEY, CDR2 SVGAGI. The CDR3 coding sequence is TGTGCCAGCAGTTACGCCCACACGGGCAATCAGCCCCAGCATTTT. Its translation is CASSYAHTGNQPQHF.

The J gene is TRBJ1-2, the V gene TRBV5-1; no firm D call. V gave up 2 bases and J gave up 8 bases, with 19 bases separating them. The CDR3 is 15 residues long. Germline values: CDR1 SGHRS, CDR2 YFSETQ. CDR3 loop: CASSLRPQDGAGYTF. In DNA, the CDR3 is TGCGCCAGCAGCTTACGACCCCAGGACGGCGCCGGCTACACCTTC. The entire variable domain, with the rest obtained from reference TRBV5-1 and TRBJ1-2, is as follows: KAGVTQTPRYLIKTRGQQVTLSCSPISGHRSVSWYQQTPGQGLQFLFEYFSETQRNKGNFPGRFSGRQFSNSRSEMNVSTLELGDSALYLCASSLRPQDGAGYTFGSGTRLTVV.

The genes are TRBV2 and TRBJ1-5; the match to TRBD1 covers 10 bases. V was clipped by 7 bases and J by 1 base; unmatched bases: 4. In germline, CDR1 is SNHLY, CDR2 FYNNEI. The CDR3 is 15 residues long. The CDR3 spells CASKKGQGSNQPQHF. DNA of the CDR3: TGTGCCAGCAAAAAGGGACAGGGGAGCAATCAGCCCCAGCATTTT.

The chain combines TRBV18 with TRBJ2-5, with D perhaps given as TRBD1 or TRBD2 (5 bases each). Germline values: CDR1 KGHSH, CDR2 LQKENI. CDR3 length: 12 amino acids. V lost 2 bases to trimming and J lost 4 bases, with 5 bases between them. CDR3 sequence: CASSPGTETQYF. The CDR3 DNA reads as TGTGCCAGCTCACCAGGGACAGAGACCCAGTACTTC.

The chain recombines TRBV5-1 with TRBJ2-7; D is uncertain. Germline V gene data show CDR1 as SGHRS and CDR2 as YFSETQ. The CDR3 contains 16 residues. Trimming stripped 4 bases from V and 6 bases from J, with 23 bases between. CDR3 amino acids: CASSTTSTSVPSEQYF. The CDR3 DNA follows: TGCGCCAGCAGCACAACCTCCACATCCGTTCCGTCCGAGCAGTACTTC.

The rearrangement uses TRBV15 and TRBJ1-4; possibly TRBD1 for D (5 bases). The CDR3 has 18 residues. CDR1 LNHNV and CDR2 YYDKDF come from the germline V gene (reference sequence). The germline V and J ends were trimmed by 0 bases and 5 bases, with 19 bases remaining between them. As DNA, the CDR3 is TGTGCCACCAGCAGAGACGGGGCCAGTAGGGCGGGGAATGAAAAACTGTTTTTT. Encoded protein: CATSRDGASRAGNEKLFF.

The genes are TRBV4-2 and TRBJ2-7, with D perhaps TRBD2 (5 bases). Germline V CDR1 and CDR2: LGHNA, YNFKEQ. This CDR3 region has 15 residues. V was pared by 1 base and J by 6 bases, with 16 bases between. The CDR3, as DNA: TGTGCCAGCAGCCAAGGCTCGACGGGGATCGGCGAGCAGTACTTC. This encodes CASSQGSTGIGEQYF.

V gene TRBV5-1 combines with J gene TRBJ2-5; 7 bases are a match to TRBD2. Germline CDR1 and CDR2: SGHRS and YFSETQ. V lost 0 bases, J lost 3 bases, and 5 bases stayed unmatched. This CDR3 region has 15 residues. This chain's CDR3 is CASSLGGGLKETQYF. The DNA of the CDR3 is TGCGCCAGCAGCTTGGGGGGAGGGCTCAAAGAGACCCAGTACTTC.

The chain combines TRBV6-1 with TRBJ2-2; 15 bases align to TRBD2. V dropped 4 bases and J dropped 5; count of bases not matched to a gene: 11. Germline assignment: CDR1 MNHNS and CDR2 SASEGT. The CDR3 covers 19 residues. CDR3 residues: CASSGGTGLAGGITGELFF. As DNA, the CDR3 is TGTGCCAGCAGTGGGGGCACGGGACTAGCGGGAGGTATTACCGGGGAGCTGTTTTTT.

J is TRBJ2-5 and V is TRBV28; TRBD1 matches 7 bases. This CDR3 contains 18 residues. The V gene's germline CDR1 is MDHEN and CDR2 SYDVKM. The V and J ends lost 5 bases and 4 bases, in that order; junction bases with no gene match: 19. CDR3 sequence reads: CASSPLAKGRGSLETQYF. CDR3 in DNA: TGTGCCAGCAGTCCACTCGCCAAGGGCAGGGGGTCTCTAGAGACCCAGTACTTC.

V usage is TRBV19 and J usage is TRBJ1-1, with TRBD1 matching over 9 bases. The V gene's germline CDR1 is LNHDA and CDR2 SQIVND (reference sequence). The trim removed 3 bases at V and 7 bases at J, leaving 9 bases unmatched. This CDR3 has 15 amino acids. CDR3 DNA sequence: TGTGCCAGTAGTATCGGCCGAACAGGGGGCGGTGAAGCTTTCTTT. This translates into CASSIGRTGGGEAFF.

The chain joins TRBV9 to TRBJ2-5; 10 nucleotides align to TRBD2. Germline CDR1 SGDLS, CDR2 YYNGEE. The CDR3 runs 16 residues. Trimming at V came to 0 bases and at J to 1 base, leaving 3 bases not matched to a gene. The CDR3 bases are TGTGCCAGCAGCGTAGGTAGCGGGGGGATCCAAGAGACCCAGTACTTC. It is translated as CASSVGSGGIQETQYF.

This sequence joins TRBV6-4 and TRBJ1-2, with 8 positions matching TRBD1. Unmatched junction bases numbered 4, after V lost 3 bases and J lost 7 bases. This CDR3 region has 13 residues. Germline V gene data show CDR1 as MRHNA and CDR2 as SNTAGT. The CDR3 is CASSDAGGGGYTF. CDR3 nucleotide sequence: TGTGCCAGCAGTGATGCAGGGGGCGGTGGCTACACCTTC.

The chain joins TRBV6-1 to TRBJ2-7; D remains unclear. Deletions cut 6 bases from V and 1 base from J, with 10 bases between. The CDR3 extends over 13 amino acids. From germline, CDR1 is MNHNS and CDR2 SASEGT. The CDR3 here is CASSHWGSYEQYF. CDR3 sequence (DNA): TGTGCCAGCAGCCACTGGGGTTCCTACGAGCAGTACTTC.

The J gene is TRBJ2-5, the V gene TRBV5-1; 12 nucleotides agree with TRBD2. The CDR3 is 16 amino acids. J lost 5 bases, V lost 4 bases, and 9 bases had no gene match. Per the germline V gene, CDR1 is SGHRS and CDR2 is YFSETQ. The CDR3 nucleotides read TGCGCCAGCAGCCCTCTAGCGGGAGGGCGCTCGGAGACCCAGTACTTC. Protein sequence: CASSPLAGGRSETQYF. Complete variable domain (other parts from reference TRBV5-1 and TRBJ2-5): KAGVTQTPRYLIKTRGQQVTLSCSPISGHRSVSWYQQTPGQGLQFLFEYFSETQRNKGNFPGRFSGRQFSNSRSEMNVSTLELGDSALYLCASSPLAGGRSETQYFGPGTRLLVL.

J is TRBJ2-5 and V is TRBV28; TRBD2 aligns across 10 bases. Germline-derived CDR1 and CDR2 are MDHEN and SYDVKM. V lost 2 bases and J lost 5; bases outside the gene matches: 5. The CDR3 covers 15 residues. The CDR3 region is CASSLQREGRETQYF. The CDR3 region has the DNA TGTGCCAGCAGTTTACAGCGGGAGGGTCGGGAGACCCAGTACTTC.

This clone was detected only a few times. V usage is TRBV19 and J usage is TRBJ2-6, with 9 bases aligning to TRBD1. Per the germline V gene, CDR1 is LNHDA and CDR2 is SQIVND (reference sequence). J gave up 1 base and V 8 bases, and 3 bases lay outside the gene matches. CDR3 length: 15 residues. The CDR3 DNA is TGTGCCAGTGGGACAGGGATTTCTGGGGCCAACGTCCTGACTTTC. This translates into CASGTGISGANVLTF. Supplemented by reference TRBV19 and TRBJ2-6, the full variable domain reads DGGITQSPKYLFRKEGQNVTLSCEQNLNHDAMYWYRQDPGQGLRLIYYSQIVNDFQKGDIAEGYSVSREKKESFPLTVTSAQKNPTAFYLCASGTGISGANVLTFGAGSRLTVL.